A selection of T cell receptor beta chains follows, all from one sample in a study of cytomegalovirus exposure and HLA in healthy donors. Repertoires were generated with immunoSEQ multiplex PCR, while TCRdb's copy carries only in-frame clones and drops some. Of some 160,000 clones in the sample, about three quarters were seen once. Sample: PBMCs. All receptors come from a man aged 40-50 years in good health and CMV-seronegative. The CDR3 runs from the conserved cysteine through the conserved F or W. D genes are given only for firm matches. Only part of the rows carry a size: once, few, many, or a class if the clone is expanded.

>TRBD2|TRBJ2-5|TRBV6-1|NA
CASSEVERGGKETQYF
TGTGCCAGCAGTGAAGTGGAGCGGGGGGGAAAAGAGACCCAGTACTTC
>NA|TRBJ1-5|TRBV21-1|NA
CASSAGQGDNQPQHF
TGTGCCAGCAGCGCAGGACAGGGTGACAATCAGCCCCAGCATTTT
>NA|TRBJ1-5|TRBV6-1|few
CASSEVGSQPQHF
TGTGCCAGCAGTGAAGTAGGGAGTCAGCCCCAGCATTTT
>TRBD1|TRBJ1-4|TRBV19|NA
CASSRTGINEKLFF
TGTGCCAGTAGCCGGACAGGGATCAATGAAAAACTGTTTTTT
>NA|TRBJ2-4|TRBV7-2|NA
CASSPSGKGLLNIQYF
TGTGCCAGCAGCCCCTCCGGAAAGGGGTTATTAAACATTCAGTACTTC
>NA|TRBJ1-2|TRBV7-9|NA
CASSLGSQNYGYTF
TGTGCCAGCAGCTTGGGCAGCCAAAACTATGGCTACACCTTC
>NA|TRBJ2-3|TRBV2|NA
CASRSEDTQYF
TGTGCCAGCAGAAGCGAGGATACGCAGTATTTT
>NA|TRBJ1-5|TRBV7-2|NA
CASSLGGEPWSNQPQHF
TGTGCCAGCAGCTTGGGGGGGGAACCCTGGAGCAATCAGCCCCAGCATTTT
>TRBD1|TRBJ1-1|TRBV29-1|NA
CSVQPGQSTEAFF
TGCAGCGTTCAACCGGGACAGAGCACTGAAGCTTTCTTT
>TRBD1|TRBJ2-5|TRBV5-8|NA
CASSSGQGRAGEETQYF
TGTGCCAGCAGCTCCGGACAGGGGAGGGCGGGGGAAGAGACCCAGTACTTC
>TRBD1|TRBJ1-2|TRBV6-1|once
CASSEGTWTGGRGYTF
TGTGCCAGCAGTGAAGGAACATGGACAGGGGGGAGAGGCTACACCTTC
>NA|TRBJ2-3|TRBV20-1|NA
CSARLTDTQYF
TGCAGTGCTAGACTTACAGATACGCAGTATTTT
>NA|TRBJ1-2|TRBV19|NA
CASSISVNYGYTF
TGTGCCAGTAGTATCTCCGTTAACTATGGCTACACCTTC
>TRBD1|TRBJ1-2|TRBV30|NA
CAWSPTGAGGYTF
TGTGCCTGGAGCCCGACAGGGGCAGGAGGCTACACCTTC
>NA|TRBJ2-2|TRBV5-1|NA
CASSLAGDTGELFF
TGCGCCAGCAGCTTGGCAGGGGACACCGGGGAGCTGTTTTTT
>NA|TRBJ1-5|TRBV5-8|few
CASSLVDNQPQHF
TGTGCCAGCAGCTTGGTGGACAACCAGCCCCAGCATTTT